Listed below are T cell receptor beta chains from one sample, sequenced in a study of blood T cells in healthy people across ages. TCRdb recomputed calls from the 5' RACE reads with MiXCR, one row per CDR3 protein. This sample has hundreds of thousands of distinct CDR3 sequences, with 49% found just once. The sequenced sample was blood. These receptors all come from a woman aged 55-75 years in good health. Both conserved end residues are part of each CDR3. D genes are given only for firm matches. Clone size is shown for a subset of rows, as once, few, many or a class of expanded clone.

J | size | D | V | CDR3 | DNA
TRBJ2-7 | few | . | TRBV4-1 | CASSQWTSRDEQYF | TGCGCCAGCAGCCAATGGACGAGTAGGGACGAGCAGTACTTC
TRBJ1-2 | . | TRBD1 | TRBV12-3/TRBV12-4 | CASSPSSQGATYGYTF | TGTGCCAGCTCACCTTCGAGCCAGGGGGCGACCTATGGCTACACCTTC
TRBJ2-5 | . | TRBD1 | TRBV7-3 | CASSFRRGPQETQYF | TGTGCCAGCAGCTTTCGAAGGGGGCCCCAAGAGACCCAGTACTTC
TRBJ2-7 | . | TRBD1 | TRBV20-1 | CSALRTGGVYEQYF | TGCAGTGCTTTACGGACAGGGGGCGTCTACGAGCAGTACTTC
TRBJ2-5 | once | TRBD2 | TRBV7-2 | CASSEVASGWQETQYF | TGTGCTAGCAGCGAAGTTGCTAGCGGATGGCAAGAGACCCAGTACTTC
TRBJ2-1 | few | . | TRBV5-1 | CASSLLWTQGNNEQFF | TGCGCCAGCAGCTTACTCTGGACTCAAGGTAACAATGAGCAGTTCTTC
TRBJ2-3 | . | . | TRBV6-5 | CASFRGLWDTQYF | TGTGCCAGCTTCAGGGGCCTCTGGGATACGCAGTATTTT
TRBJ2-7 | . | TRBD2 | TRBV12-5 | CASGLTGIKGLAGHEQYF | TGTGCTAGTGGTTTAACAGGCATCAAGGGTCTAGCGGGGCACGAGCAGTACTTC
TRBJ1-2 | . | TRBD1 | TRBV27 | CASRITGVLTF | TGTGCCAGCAGAATAACAGGGGTCCTCACCTTC
TRBJ2-7 | . | . | TRBV6-2/TRBV6-3 | CASSSTGHPTYEQYF | TGTGCCAGCAGTTCAACGGGCCATCCCACCTACGAGCAGTACTTC
TRBJ2-7 | few | . | TRBV5-1 | CASRSTSRGGIYEQYF | TGCGCCAGCAGATCTACCAGTAGGGGAGGCATCTACGAGCAGTACTTC
TRBJ2-7 | . | . | TRBV5-1 | CASSIEGRSSYEQYF | TGCGCCAGCAGCATCGAGGGGCGATCCTCCTACGAGCAGTACTTC
TRBJ1-1 | . | TRBD1 | TRBV11-2 | CASSLDRWTGSDTEAFF | TGTGCCAGCAGCTTAGATAGGTGGACAGGGTCGGACACTGAAGCTTTCTTT
TRBJ2-3 | . | TRBD2 | TRBV27 | CASSLTSGYQDTQYF | TGTGCCAGCAGTTTGACTAGCGGATACCAAGATACGCAGTATTTT
TRBJ2-5 | . | . | TRBV30 | CAFNSGQETQYF | TGTGCCTTCAACAGTGGGCAAGAGACCCAGTACTTC
TRBJ2-3 | . | . | TRBV21-1 | CASPVGDTQYF | TGTGCCAGCCCCGTGGGAGATACGCAGTATTTT
TRBJ2-7 | . | . | TRBV7-2 | CASSLRRGYNEQYF | TGTGCCAGCAGCTTACGGAGGGGCTACAATGAGCAGTACTTC
TRBJ2-3 | . | . | TRBV25-1 | CASSVSRRGPDTQYF | TGTGCCAGCAGTGTCTCTAGGAGGGGGCCAGATACGCAGTATTTT
TRBJ1-4 | . | . | TRBV12-3/TRBV12-4 | CASSPGRATNEKLFF | TGTGCCAGCAGCCCCGGACGGGCGACTAATGAAAAACTGTTTTTT
TRBJ2-7 | few | TRBD2 | TRBV27 | CASSLAGLVPYEQYF | TGTGCCAGCAGTTTAGCGGGACTAGTTCCCTACGAGCAGTACTTC
TRBJ1-4 | few | TRBD1 | TRBV28 | CASSTRDRWLRTNEKLFF | TGTGCCAGCAGCACCCGGGACAGATGGTTGCGGACTAATGAAAAACTGTTTTTT
TRBJ1-6 | . | . | TRBV18 | CASSPQDQIKALHF | TGTGCCAGCTCACCACAGGACCAAATTAAAGCCCTCCACTTT
TRBJ1-2 | . | . | TRBV4-3 | CASSQGFGGYGHTF | TGCGCCAGCAGCCAAGGGTTCGGCGGCTATGGCCACACCTTC
TRBJ2-7 | . | TRBD1 | TRBV12-3/TRBV12-4 | CASSETGDLYEQYF | TGTGCCAGCAGTGAAACAGGGGACCTTTACGAGCAGTACTTC
TRBJ2-3 | once | . | TRBV7-3 | CACTSGVWDTQYF | TGTGCCTGCACCTCAGGGGTTTGGGATACGCAGTATTTT
TRBJ2-1 | many | . | TRBV3-1 | CASSRLGREFNEQFF | TGTGCCAGCAGCCGCTTGGGACGGGAGTTTAATGAGCAGTTCTTC
TRBJ2-3 | few | TRBD1 | TRBV10-3 | CASNRDRESNTQYF | TGTGCCTCCAACCGGGACAGGGAATCAAATACGCAGTATTTT
TRBJ2-5 | few | . | TRBV24-1 | CATSDPLNQETQYF | TGTGCCACCAGTGATCCATTAAACCAAGAGACCCAGTACTTC
TRBJ2-7 | . | . | TRBV7-9 | CASSFLGVEQYF | TGTGCCAGCAGCTTTCTAGGGGTCGAGCAGTACTTC
TRBJ2-5 | few | . | TRBV4-2 | CASSRGVLTGKETQYF | TGTGCCAGCAGCCGAGGAGTTCTGACAGGCAAAGAGACCCAGTACTTC
TRBJ2-7 | few | . | TRBV4-2 | CASSQVRLHRGQYF | TGTGCCAGCAGCCAAGTTCGACTCCATCGTGGGCAGTACTTC
TRBJ1-4 | . | . | TRBV11-1 | CASSYSRSATNEKLFF | TGTGCCAGCAGCTATAGCCGGAGTGCAACTAATGAAAAACTGTTTTTT
TRBJ1-1 | . | . | TRBV12-3/TRBV12-4 | CASSRQAMNTEAFF | TGTGCCAGCAGTCGACAGGCCATGAACACTGAAGCTTTCTTT
TRBJ2-5 | . | TRBD1 | TRBV13 | CASSLVDRVETQYF | TGTGCCAGCAGCTTGGTGGACAGGGTAGAGACCCAGTACTTC
TRBJ2-7 | . | TRBD2 | TRBV6-5 | CASRLGTSHEQYF | TGTGCCAGCAGGCTAGGGACTAGCCACGAGCAGTACTTC
TRBJ2-1 | . | . | TRBV2 | CASSPSSEQFF | TGTGCCAGCAGTCCATCCTCGGAGCAGTTCTTC
TRBJ2-3 | . | . | TRBV3-1 | CASSYRPEVTQYF | TGTGCCAGCAGTTACCGACCCGAAGTTACGCAGTATTTT
TRBJ2-2 | . | . | TRBV5-5 | CASSFGLTGELFF | TGTGCCAGCAGCTTCGGGCTCACCGGGGAGCTGTTTTTT
TRBJ2-3 | . | TRBD2 | TRBV11-2 | CASSLGAAGTFGDTQYF | TGTGCCAGCAGCTTAGGAGCAGCGGGAACATTCGGAGATACGCAGTATTTT
TRBJ2-7 | . | . | TRBV7-6 | CASSLAGDRYEQYF | TGTGCCAGCAGCTTAGCGGGAGACAGATACGAGCAGTACTTC
TRBJ2-5 | few | . | TRBV7-2 | CASSPRWETQYF | TGTGCCAGCAGCCCCCGGTGGGAGACCCAGTACTTC
TRBJ1-2 | . | . | TRBV6-2/TRBV6-3 | CASQDGNYGYTF | TGTGCCAGCCAGGACGGGAACTATGGCTACACCTTC
TRBJ1-4 | . | . | TRBV12-3/TRBV12-4 | CASSPGYGEKLFF | TGTGCCAGCAGTCCAGGGTATGGTGAAAAACTGTTTTTT
TRBJ1-2 | . | TRBD1 | TRBV20-1 | CSSSVTGVYGYTF | TGCAGTTCATCCGTGACAGGGGTCTATGGCTACACCTTC
TRBJ2-3 | . | . | TRBV7-2 | CASSFALDTQYF | TGTGCCAGCAGCTTTGCCCTAGATACGCAGTATTTT
TRBJ1-1 | . | . | TRBV15 | CATSRDNTEAFF | TGTGCCACCAGCAGAGATAACACTGAAGCTTTCTTT
TRBJ2-7 | . | . | TRBV28 | CASSLWGRERDYEQYF | TGTGCCAGCAGTTTATGGGGGCGGGAAAGGGACTACGAGCAGTACTTC
TRBJ2-7 | . | TRBD1 | TRBV2 | CASSRDRSYGQYF | TGTGCCAGCAGTCGGGACAGGTCCTACGGGCAGTACTTC
TRBJ2-2 | . | . | TRBV7-9 | CAGSLGGNTGELFF | TGTGCCGGCAGCTTAGGCGGGAACACCGGGGAGCTGTTTTTT
TRBJ2-7 | . | TRBD1 | TRBV6-2/TRBV6-3 | CASSLRGGIYEQYF | TGTGCCAGCAGTTTGAGAGGGGGCATATACGAGCAGTACTTC
TRBJ2-1 | . | . | TRBV27 | CASSPSRNYNEQFF | TGTGCCAGCAGTCCCTCCCGGAACTACAATGAGCAGTTCTTC
TRBJ2-2 | few | . | TRBV7-2 | CASRYSRNTGELFF | TGTGCCAGCAGATATAGTCGAAACACCGGGGAGCTGTTTTTT
TRBJ2-3 | . | . | TRBV7-3 | CASSLQGGPSTDTQYF | TGTGCCAGCAGCTTACAAGGAGGGCCTAGCACAGATACGCAGTATTTT
TRBJ2-7 | few | . | TRBV28 | CASSSRAGTHEQYF | TGTGCCAGCAGTTCCCGGGCCGGCACTCACGAGCAGTACTTC
TRBJ2-3 | . | TRBD2 | TRBV20-1 | CSLGTSATDTQYF | TGCAGCCTCGGGACTAGCGCCACAGATACGCAGTATTTT
TRBJ2-1 | . | . | TRBV2 | CASCGDSSYNEQFF | TGTGCCAGCTGCGGTGACAGCTCCTACAATGAGCAGTTCTTC
TRBJ2-5 | . | . | TRBV6-5 | CASSSLRGTQYF | TGTGCCAGCAGTTCTCTCCGTGGGACCCAGTACTTC
TRBJ1-2 | . | . | TRBV7-9 | CASSLSASDYTF | TGTGCCAGCAGCTTAAGCGCGAGCGACTACACCTTC